A selection of T cell receptor beta chains follows, all from one sample in a study of human thymus T cells. This table comes from immunoSEQ multiplex PCR, and its TCRdb copy is limited to in-frame clones, with some not included. This repertoire shows around 70,000 clones, roughly 96% found once; its top ten account for 0.034%. Sequenced: thymus tissue. The receptors come from a girl younger than two with a congenital heart defect but otherwise immunologically healthy. The CDR3 runs from the conserved cysteine through the conserved F or W. D genes are given only for firm matches. Clone size is shown for a subset of rows, as once, few, many or a class of expanded clone.

v_gene: TRBV19; abundance: NA; j_gene: TRBJ1-1; d_gene: NA; CDR3aa: CASSARDDTEAFF; CDR3nt: TGTGCCAGTAGTGCCAGGGATGACACTGAAGCTTTCTTT
v_gene: TRBV28; abundance: NA; j_gene: TRBJ2-5; d_gene: TRBD2; CDR3aa: CASSSRTSGQETQYF; CDR3nt: TGTGCCAGCAGCTCTCGGACTAGCGGGCAAGAGACCCAGTACTTC
v_gene: TRBV9; abundance: NA; j_gene: TRBJ2-3; d_gene: NA; CDR3aa: CASSPPGLSVEHTQYF; CDR3nt: TGTGCCAGCAGCCCTCCAGGACTCAGTGTCGAGCATACGCAGTATTTT
v_gene: TRBV11-2; abundance: once; j_gene: TRBJ2-1; d_gene: NA; CDR3aa: CASSFSWSPGGDNEQFF; CDR3nt: TGTGCCAGCAGCTTCTCCTGGTCCCCAGGGGGGGACAATGAGCAGTTCTTC
v_gene: TRBV29-1; abundance: once; j_gene: TRBJ1-2; d_gene: NA; CDR3aa: CSVECGYHGYTF; CDR3nt: TGCAGCGTTGAATGCGGTTATCACGGCTACACCTTC
v_gene: TRBV28; abundance: NA; j_gene: TRBJ2-3; d_gene: NA; CDR3aa: CASLIAGELTDTQYF; CDR3nt: TGTGCCAGCCTGATTGCCGGGGAGCTCACAGATACGCAGTATTTT
v_gene: TRBV7-9; abundance: NA; j_gene: TRBJ2-2; d_gene: TRBD1; CDR3aa: CASSLPPQGASNGGELFF; CDR3nt: TGTGCCAGCAGCTTGCCCCCCCAGGGGGCATCTAACGGCGGGGAGCTGTTTTTT
v_gene: TRBV6-4; abundance: NA; j_gene: TRBJ2-2; d_gene: NA; CDR3aa: CASARRGGRDTGELFF; CDR3nt: TGTGCCAGCGCTCGGAGGGGGGGGCGTGACACCGGGGAGCTGTTTTTT
v_gene: TRBV28; abundance: once; j_gene: TRBJ1-1; d_gene: NA; CDR3aa: CASSLGRRAKTEAFF; CDR3nt: TGTGCCAGCAGTTTGGGACGCAGGGCAAAGACTGAAGCTTTCTTT
v_gene: TRBV10-3; abundance: NA; j_gene: TRBJ1-1; d_gene: TRBD1; CDR3aa: CAISEPLDRGQEDTEAFF; CDR3nt: TGTGCCATCAGTGAACCTCTGGACAGGGGGCAGGAGGACACTGAAGCTTTCTTT
v_gene: TRBV28; abundance: NA; j_gene: TRBJ1-1; d_gene: NA; CDR3aa: CASSGPGPLLGVSEAFF; CDR3nt: TGTGCCAGCAGTGGACCGGGGCCTCTTTTAGGCGTATCTGAAGCTTTCTTT
v_gene: TRBV11-2; abundance: NA; j_gene: TRBJ2-7; d_gene: TRBD2; CDR3aa: CASSWGEREGRPYEQYF; CDR3nt: TGTGCCAGCAGCTGGGGAGAGCGGGAGGGCCGACCCTACGAGCAGTACTTC
v_gene: TRBV9; abundance: NA; j_gene: TRBJ2-1; d_gene: NA; CDR3aa: CASSVAMAGVRDYNEQFF; CDR3nt: TGTGCCAGCAGCGTAGCGATGGCAGGGGTTCGGGATTACAATGAGCAGTTCTTC
v_gene: TRBV29-1; abundance: NA; j_gene: TRBJ2-5; d_gene: TRBD2; CDR3aa: CSVEVSGGETQYF; CDR3nt: TGCAGCGTTGAAGTATCGGGAGGGGAGACCCAGTACTTC
v_gene: TRBV19; abundance: NA; j_gene: TRBJ2-1; d_gene: TRBD2; CDR3aa: CASSLAGVSYNEQFF; CDR3nt: TGTGCCAGTAGTTTAGCGGGAGTGTCGTACAATGAGCAGTTCTTC
v_gene: TRBV5-6; abundance: few; j_gene: TRBJ2-1; d_gene: TRBD1; CDR3aa: CASSLAHMGQYNEQFF; CDR3nt: TGTGCCAGCAGCTTGGCGCACATGGGACAGTACAATGAGCAGTTCTTC
v_gene: TRBV6-1; abundance: NA; j_gene: TRBJ1-2; d_gene: TRBD1; CDR3aa: CASSEADGTGRKYGYTF; CDR3nt: TGTGCCAGCAGTGAAGCGGACGGGACAGGGAGGAAGTATGGCTACACCTTC
v_gene: TRBV30; abundance: NA; j_gene: TRBJ1-2; d_gene: NA; CDR3aa: CAWSAHRAGGYTF; CDR3nt: TGTGCCTGGAGTGCTCACAGGGCGGGGGGCTACACCTTC
v_gene: TRBV27; abundance: once; j_gene: TRBJ2-3; d_gene: TRBD2; CDR3aa: CASSPGTSGRALDTQYF; CDR3nt: TGTGCCAGCAGTCCCGGGACTAGCGGGAGGGCCTTGGATACGCAGTATTTT
v_gene: TRBV11-2; abundance: NA; j_gene: TRBJ2-5; d_gene: NA; CDR3aa: CASSFSRRHQETQYF; CDR3nt: TGTGCCAGCAGCTTTTCTCGCAGGCACCAAGAGACCCAGTACTTC
v_gene: TRBV5-1; abundance: once; j_gene: TRBJ1-2; d_gene: NA; CDR3aa: CASSLSKGRKANYGYTF; CDR3nt: TGCGCCAGCAGCTTGAGTAAGGGTAGGAAAGCTAACTATGGCTACACCTTC
v_gene: TRBV4-3; abundance: NA; j_gene: TRBJ1-2; d_gene: NA; CDR3aa: CASSQDKDKDGYTF; CDR3nt: TGCGCCAGCAGCCAAGATAAAGATAAAGATGGCTACACCTTC
v_gene: TRBV10-1; abundance: NA; j_gene: TRBJ2-3; d_gene: NA; CDR3aa: CASSESRELTSLTPTDTQYF; CDR3nt: TGCGCCAGCAGTGAGTCCCGCGAGCTGACTAGTCTAACCCCCACAGATACGCAGTATTTT
v_gene: TRBV27; abundance: NA; j_gene: TRBJ2-1; d_gene: NA; CDR3aa: CASSSRHEQFF; CDR3nt: TGTGCCAGCAGTTCCCGGCATGAGCAGTTCTTC
v_gene: TRBV14; abundance: NA; j_gene: TRBJ1-2; d_gene: TRBD1; CDR3aa: CASSQEDREKGGYTF; CDR3nt: TGTGCCAGCAGCCAAGAGGACAGGGAGAAAGGAGGCTACACCTTC
v_gene: TRBV2; abundance: NA; j_gene: TRBJ1-1; d_gene: NA; CDR3aa: CASRGNIERGRNTEAFF; CDR3nt: TGTGCCAGCAGGGGGAACATTGAACGCGGCCGGAACACTGAAGCTTTCTTT
v_gene: TRBV11-2; abundance: NA; j_gene: TRBJ1-2; d_gene: NA; CDR3aa: CASSANTGTLPNYGYTF; CDR3nt: TGTGCCAGCAGCGCCAATACCGGGACACTGCCTAACTATGGCTACACCTTC
v_gene: TRBV27; abundance: NA; j_gene: TRBJ2-1; d_gene: TRBD2; CDR3aa: CASSTRTSGRIVGSYNEQFF; CDR3nt: TGTGCCAGCAGTACCCGGACTAGCGGGAGAATAGTGGGCTCCTACAATGAGCAGTTCTTC
v_gene: TRBV11-2; abundance: NA; j_gene: TRBJ2-5; d_gene: NA; CDR3aa: CASSKRQLQDRTQYF; CDR3nt: TGTGCCAGCAGCAAAAGACAGCTGCAGGACCGTACCCAGTACTTC
v_gene: TRBV27; abundance: NA; j_gene: TRBJ2-1; d_gene: NA; CDR3aa: CASVPGRDRATSGPHNEQFF; CDR3nt: TGTGCCAGCGTCCCCGGCCGGGACAGGGCGACTAGCGGGCCCCACAATGAGCAGTTCTTC
v_gene: TRBV15; abundance: once; j_gene: TRBJ2-7; d_gene: TRBD1; CDR3aa: CATSSPNPGTGTNEQYF; CDR3nt: TGTGCCACCAGCAGCCCCAATCCCGGGACAGGGACCAACGAGCAGTACTTC
v_gene: TRBV7-7; abundance: NA; j_gene: TRBJ2-1; d_gene: TRBD2; CDR3aa: CASSRAAAGPRYNEQFF; CDR3nt: TGTGCTAGCAGCCGGGCGGCAGCGGGACCTCGATACAATGAGCAGTTCTTC
v_gene: TRBV7-3; abundance: NA; j_gene: TRBJ2-1; d_gene: NA; CDR3aa: CASSLKASSVDNEQFF; CDR3nt: TGTGCCAGCAGCTTAAAGGCCTCCTCGGTCGACAATGAGCAGTTCTTC
v_gene: TRBV7-2; abundance: NA; j_gene: TRBJ1-4; d_gene: NA; CDR3aa: CASSLGFRDGKEKLFF; CDR3nt: TGTGCCAGCAGCTTAGGGTTTCGGGACGGCAAGGAAAAACTGTTTTTT
v_gene: TRBV11-2; abundance: NA; j_gene: TRBJ2-1; d_gene: NA; CDR3aa: CASSGHPLGNEQFF; CDR3nt: TGTGCCAGCAGTGGCCACCCGTTGGGCAATGAGCAGTTCTTC
v_gene: TRBV19; abundance: NA; j_gene: TRBJ2-7; d_gene: NA; CDR3aa: CASRFNGSYEQYF; CDR3nt: TGTGCCAGTCGATTTAATGGTAGCTACGAGCAGTACTTC
v_gene: TRBV28; abundance: NA; j_gene: TRBJ2-5; d_gene: NA; CDR3aa: CASSYTGETQYF; CDR3nt: TGTGCCAGCAGCTATACTGGGGAGACCCAGTACTTC
v_gene: TRBV7-2; abundance: NA; j_gene: TRBJ2-2; d_gene: TRBD2; CDR3aa: CASSQRLASGRLDGELFF; CDR3nt: TGTGCCAGCAGCCAACGCCTGGCTAGCGGGAGGTTAGACGGGGAGCTGTTTTTT
v_gene: TRBV7-6; abundance: NA; j_gene: TRBJ1-2; d_gene: TRBD1; CDR3aa: CASSPMGQGGGYTF; CDR3nt: TGTGCCAGCAGCCCTATGGGACAGGGGGGAGGCTACACCTTC
v_gene: TRBV30; abundance: NA; j_gene: TRBJ1-1; d_gene: NA; CDR3aa: CAWIERPNTEAFF; CDR3nt: TGTGCCTGGATAGAACGGCCAAACACTGAAGCTTTCTTT
v_gene: TRBV4-1; abundance: once; j_gene: TRBJ2-5; d_gene: NA; CDR3aa: CASSQGRALALRGETQYF; CDR3nt: TGCGCCAGCAGCCAAGGGAGGGCCCTTGCCTTAAGGGGGGAGACCCAGTACTTC
v_gene: TRBV5-1; abundance: NA; j_gene: TRBJ2-1; d_gene: TRBD1; CDR3aa: CASSSRGDRGLSGSYNEQFF; CDR3nt: TGCGCCAGCAGCTCCCGCGGGGACAGGGGGCTATCGGGCTCCTACAATGAGCAGTTCTTC
v_gene: TRBV7-2; abundance: NA; j_gene: TRBJ2-6; d_gene: NA; CDR3aa: CASSSRGGTTPSGANVLTF; CDR3nt: TGTGCCAGCAGCTCCAGAGGGGGAACAACTCCCTCTGGGGCCAACGTCCTGACTTTC
v_gene: TRBV10-3; abundance: NA; j_gene: TRBJ1-5; d_gene: TRBD1; CDR3aa: CASRPGQGISSNQPQHF; CDR3nt: TGTGCCTCCAGGCCGGGACAGGGGATATCAAGCAATCAGCCCCAGCATTTT
v_gene: TRBV9; abundance: once; j_gene: TRBJ2-1; d_gene: NA; CDR3aa: CASSVHLWAGDEQFF; CDR3nt: TGTGCCAGCAGCGTACATCTGTGGGCAGGCGATGAGCAGTTCTTC
v_gene: TRBV29-1; abundance: NA; j_gene: TRBJ1-5; d_gene: TRBD1; CDR3aa: CSVEDGQGIESNQPQHF; CDR3nt: TGCAGCGTTGAGGATGGACAGGGAATTGAGAGCAATCAGCCCCAGCATTTT
v_gene: TRBV14; abundance: NA; j_gene: TRBJ2-7; d_gene: TRBD1; CDR3aa: CASSQEDRGCYEQYF; CDR3nt: TGTGCCAGCAGCCAAGAGGACAGGGGGTGCTACGAGCAGTACTTC
v_gene: TRBV28; abundance: NA; j_gene: TRBJ2-7; d_gene: NA; CDR3aa: CASSLFGKGTYEQYF; CDR3nt: TGTGCCAGCAGTTTATTCGGTAAGGGGACCTACGAGCAGTACTTC
v_gene: TRBV27; abundance: NA; j_gene: TRBJ1-4; d_gene: NA; CDR3aa: CASSSPGGNEKLFF; CDR3nt: TGTGCCAGCAGTTCTCCGGGAGGTAATGAAAAACTGTTTTTT
v_gene: TRBV5-5; abundance: NA; j_gene: TRBJ2-7; d_gene: NA; CDR3aa: CASSLTHGGGLYRSSYEQYF; CDR3nt: TGTGCCAGCAGCTTGACCCATGGTGGGGGGCTTTATCGAAGCTCCTACGAGCAGTACTTC
v_gene: TRBV7-6; abundance: NA; j_gene: TRBJ2-7; d_gene: TRBD2; CDR3aa: CASSLNAPSGPSNEQYF; CDR3nt: TGTGCCAGCAGCTTAAACGCCCCTAGCGGGCCTTCTAACGAGCAGTACTTC
v_gene: TRBV11-2; abundance: NA; j_gene: TRBJ1-5; d_gene: TRBD1; CDR3aa: CASSLGLGQGARQPQHF; CDR3nt: TGTGCCAGCAGCTTAGGTCTTGGGCAGGGGGCGCGACAGCCCCAGCATTTT
v_gene: TRBV14; abundance: NA; j_gene: TRBJ2-7; d_gene: NA; CDR3aa: CASSWGWGRSTYEQYF; CDR3nt: TGTGCCAGCAGCTGGGGCTGGGGCAGGAGCACCTACGAGCAGTACTTC
v_gene: TRBV5-1; abundance: NA; j_gene: TRBJ2-5; d_gene: TRBD1; CDR3aa: CASGTQGPYQETQYF; CDR3nt: TGCGCCAGCGGAACACAGGGGCCGTACCAAGAGACCCAGTACTTC
v_gene: TRBV19; abundance: NA; j_gene: TRBJ2-3; d_gene: NA; CDR3aa: CASSMGLGTLPDTQYF; CDR3nt: TGTGCCAGTAGTATGGGCCTCGGGACACTGCCAGATACGCAGTATTTT
v_gene: TRBV7-6; abundance: NA; j_gene: TRBJ1-4; d_gene: NA; CDR3aa: CASSLVNEKLFF; CDR3nt: TGTGCCAGCAGCTTAGTTAATGAAAAACTGTTTTTT
v_gene: TRBV6-6; abundance: NA; j_gene: TRBJ2-1; d_gene: TRBD2; CDR3aa: CASSYQTSGSRNEQFF; CDR3nt: TGTGCCAGCAGTTACCAGACTAGCGGGAGCCGGAATGAGCAGTTCTTC
v_gene: TRBV5-1; abundance: NA; j_gene: TRBJ2-7; d_gene: NA; CDR3aa: CASSLLPTDSYEQYF; CDR3nt: TGCGCCAGCAGCTTGCTCCCGACAGACTCCTACGAGCAGTACTTC
v_gene: TRBV4-1; abundance: NA; j_gene: TRBJ2-3; d_gene: TRBD1; CDR3aa: CASSQVTGNSTDTQYF; CDR3nt: TGCGCCAGCAGCCAGGTGACAGGGAATAGCACAGATACGCAGTATTTT
v_gene: TRBV18; abundance: NA; j_gene: TRBJ1-1; d_gene: TRBD1; CDR3aa: CASSGDRGGMNTEAFF; CDR3nt: TGTGCCAGCTCAGGAGACAGGGGGGGCATGAACACTGAAGCTTTCTTT